Detailed here is one TCR beta chain. The antigen is not known. V dropped 2 bases and J dropped 5 bases, with 7 bases sitting between them. Per germline, CDR1 SGHRS and CDR2 YFSETQ. The CDR3 is 12 residues long. This entry belongs to a study of cytotoxic CD8 clonotypes in ibrutinib-treated CLL. About the research overall: Patients: more than 10 relapsed/refractory, fewer than 16 treatment-naive, fewer than 18 IGHV unmutated. Response sampling occurred after a median roughly twelve months of treatment (range 6 to 36). Study-wide results and caveats: Clonality showed a rise at ibrutinib response that reversed toward baseline at progression. Stable or contracted on treatment, public clonotypes were also uncommon.

Profiling relied on immunoSEQ multiplex PCR, and the TCRdb table lists in-frame clones only, not all of them. The profile covers about 130,000 clones, with approximately 83% appearing a single time and approximately 2% taken by the ten largest. The chain has TRBV5-1 and TRBJ1-2; perhaps TRBD1 as D (5 bases). Sequencing used PBMCs, obtained after 24 months of ibrutinib treatment. The TCR originated in a human donor with chronic lymphocytic leukemia. CDR3: CASSFDSYGYTF. CDR3 bases: TGCGCCAGCAGCTTCGACAGTTATGGCTACACCTTC.